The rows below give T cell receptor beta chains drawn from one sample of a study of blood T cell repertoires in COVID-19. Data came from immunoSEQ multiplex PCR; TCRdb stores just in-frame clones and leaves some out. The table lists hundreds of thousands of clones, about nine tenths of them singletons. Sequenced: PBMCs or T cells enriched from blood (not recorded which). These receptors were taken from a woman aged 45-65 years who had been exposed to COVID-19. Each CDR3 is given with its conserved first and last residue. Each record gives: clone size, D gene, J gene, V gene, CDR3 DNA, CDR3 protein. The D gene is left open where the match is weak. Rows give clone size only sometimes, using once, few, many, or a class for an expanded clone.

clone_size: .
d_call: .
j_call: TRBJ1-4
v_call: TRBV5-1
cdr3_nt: TGCGCCAGCAGCTCAGCGACAGGATTGGAGGAAAAACTGTTTTTT
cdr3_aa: CASSSATGLEEKLFF

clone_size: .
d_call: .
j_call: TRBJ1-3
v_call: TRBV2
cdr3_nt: TGTGCCAGCAGTGAGCAGGGGAAAACTGGAAACACCATATATTTT
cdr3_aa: CASSEQGKTGNTIYF

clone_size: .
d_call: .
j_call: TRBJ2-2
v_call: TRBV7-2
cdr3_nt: TGTGCCAGCAGCTTACAGGGAATGGGCGGGGAGCTGTTTTTT
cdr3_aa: CASSLQGMGGELFF

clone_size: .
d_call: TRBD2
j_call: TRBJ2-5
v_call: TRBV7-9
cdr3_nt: TGTGCCAGCAGCTTAGGCGGGGGCCAAGAGACCCAGTACTTC
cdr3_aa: CASSLGGGQETQYF

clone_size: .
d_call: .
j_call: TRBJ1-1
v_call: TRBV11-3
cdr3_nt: TGTGCCAGCAGCCTAAGGGCGGGGGCGAACACTGAAGCTTTCTTT
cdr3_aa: CASSLRAGANTEAFF

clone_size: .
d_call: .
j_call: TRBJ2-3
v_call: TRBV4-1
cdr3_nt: TGCGCCAGCAGCCAAGATAGGGGAAGGGGGTCTGTATTCACAGATACGCAGTATTTT
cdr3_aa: CASSQDRGRGSVFTDTQYF

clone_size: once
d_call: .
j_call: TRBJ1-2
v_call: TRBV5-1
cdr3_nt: TGCGCCAGCAGCCAACCAGAAGATGGCTACACCTTC
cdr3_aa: CASSQPEDGYTF

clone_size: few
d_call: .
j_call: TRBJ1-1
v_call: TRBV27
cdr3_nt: TGTGCCAGCAGCACGAGCGGGGGTGGGAACACTGAAGCTTTCTTT
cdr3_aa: CASSTSGGGNTEAFF

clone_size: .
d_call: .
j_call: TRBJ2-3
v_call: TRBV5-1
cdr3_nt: TGCGCCAGCAGCTTGGATAAGTGGGGGGGCACAGATACGCAGTATTTT
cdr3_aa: CASSLDKWGGTDTQYF

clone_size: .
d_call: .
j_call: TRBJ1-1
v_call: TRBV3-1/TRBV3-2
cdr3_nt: TGTGCCAGCAGCCTAGCGGGGGTACCTGAAGCTTTCTTT
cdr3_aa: CASSLAGVPEAFF

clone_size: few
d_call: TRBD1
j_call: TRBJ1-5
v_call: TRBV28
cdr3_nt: TGTGCCAGCAGTTTATTGGGACAGGGGGCTGGCGAGCCCCAGCATTTT
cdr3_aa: CASSLLGQGAGEPQHF

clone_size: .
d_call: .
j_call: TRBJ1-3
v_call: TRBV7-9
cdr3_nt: TGTGCCAGCAGCCCCCGGGGGACCTCTGGAAACACCATATATTTT
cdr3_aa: CASSPRGTSGNTIYF

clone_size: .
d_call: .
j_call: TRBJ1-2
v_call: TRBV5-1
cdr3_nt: TGCGCCAGCAGCTCGGATGGCGGTCCCTATGGCTACACCTTC
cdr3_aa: CASSSDGGPYGYTF

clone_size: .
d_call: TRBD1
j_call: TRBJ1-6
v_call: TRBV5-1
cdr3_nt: TGCGCCAGCAGCTTGGAGGCGACAGGGGACTCACCCCTCCACTTT
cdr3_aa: CASSLEATGDSPLHF

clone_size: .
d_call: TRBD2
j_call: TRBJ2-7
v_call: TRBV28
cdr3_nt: TGTGCCAGCGCACCGCCGAGAGGGAGGGATGGGTCCTACGAGCAGTACTTC
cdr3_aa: CASAPPRGRDGSYEQYF

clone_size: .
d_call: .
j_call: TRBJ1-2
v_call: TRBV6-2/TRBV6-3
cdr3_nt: TGTGCCAGCAGTTACACCGGGGGTCGCCAGGGCTACACCTTC
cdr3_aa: CASSYTGGRQGYTF

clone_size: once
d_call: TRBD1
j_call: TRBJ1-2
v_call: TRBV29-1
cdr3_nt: TGCAGCGTCCTAAATAGGTCGGACGGCAGGGGGCGTGTTGGCTACACCTTC
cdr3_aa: CSVLNRSDGRGRVGYTF

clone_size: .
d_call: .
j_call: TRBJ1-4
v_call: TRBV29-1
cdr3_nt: TGCAGCGTCAGGGAAACTAATGAAAAACTGTTTTTT
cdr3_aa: CSVRETNEKLFF

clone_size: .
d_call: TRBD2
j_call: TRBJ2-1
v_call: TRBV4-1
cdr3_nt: TGCGCCAGCAGCTACCTAGCGGGGGCTTCCTACAATGAGCAGTTCTTC
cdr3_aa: CASSYLAGASYNEQFF

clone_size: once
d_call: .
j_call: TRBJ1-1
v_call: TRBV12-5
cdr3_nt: TGTGCTAGTGGTTTGAGAGGGAACACTGAAGCTTTCTTT
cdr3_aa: CASGLRGNTEAFF

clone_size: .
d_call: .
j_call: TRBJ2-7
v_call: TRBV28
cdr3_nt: TGTGCCAGCAGACGGACTCACACCTACGAGCAGTACTTC
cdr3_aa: CASRRTHTYEQYF

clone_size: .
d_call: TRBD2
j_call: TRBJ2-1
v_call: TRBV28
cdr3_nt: TGTGCCAGCAGCTCTTCCCCGAGGCGGGGGATGTACAATGAGCAGTTCTTC
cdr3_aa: CASSSSPRRGMYNEQFF

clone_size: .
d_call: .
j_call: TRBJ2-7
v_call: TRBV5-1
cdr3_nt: TGCGCCAGCAGCCCCCTGGCGGGGAATCCCTACGAGCAGTACTTC
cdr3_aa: CASSPLAGNPYEQYF

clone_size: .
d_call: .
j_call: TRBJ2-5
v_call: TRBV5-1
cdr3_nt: TGCGCCAGCAGCTTGCATGAGACCCAGTACTTC
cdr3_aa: CASSLHETQYF

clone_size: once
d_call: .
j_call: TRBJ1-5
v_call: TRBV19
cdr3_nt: TGTGCCAGTAGCCCCGAGTTGGGAGGGGTTAACAATCAGCCCCAGCATTTT
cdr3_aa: CASSPELGGVNNQPQHF

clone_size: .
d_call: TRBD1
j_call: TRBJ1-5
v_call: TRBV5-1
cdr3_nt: TGCGCCAGCAGCTGGGACAGCTACGATCAGCCCCAGCATTTT
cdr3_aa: CASSWDSYDQPQHF

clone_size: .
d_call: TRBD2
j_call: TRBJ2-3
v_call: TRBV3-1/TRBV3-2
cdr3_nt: TGTGCCAGCAGCCAAGAAATGGGAGGACTAGCGAGATTT
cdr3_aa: CASSQEMGGLARF

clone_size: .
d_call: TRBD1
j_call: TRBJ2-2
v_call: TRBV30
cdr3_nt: TGTGCCTTCAGGGACAGGGCGATCACCGGGGAGCTGTTTTTT
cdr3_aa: CAFRDRAITGELFF

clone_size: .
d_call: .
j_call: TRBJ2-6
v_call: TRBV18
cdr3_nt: TGTGCCAGCTCACGCGAACAGGGTGGAGGGGCCAACGTCCTGACTTTC
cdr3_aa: CASSREQGGGANVLTF

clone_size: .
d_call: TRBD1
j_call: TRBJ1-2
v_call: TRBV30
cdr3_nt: TGTGCCTGGAGACCGGACAGGGGTAACTATGGCTACACCTTC
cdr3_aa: CAWRPDRGNYGYTF

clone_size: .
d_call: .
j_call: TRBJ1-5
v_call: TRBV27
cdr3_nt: TGTGCCAGCTCACTCGGAGGGAGGAACAATCAGCCCCAGCATTTT
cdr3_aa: CASSLGGRNNQPQHF

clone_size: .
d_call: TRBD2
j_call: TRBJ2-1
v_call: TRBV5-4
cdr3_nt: TGTGCCAGCAGCTTTGGGGGGGTCTCGGACAATGAGCAGTTCTTC
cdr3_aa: CASSFGGVSDNEQFF

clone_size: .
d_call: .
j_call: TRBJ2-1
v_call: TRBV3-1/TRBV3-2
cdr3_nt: TGTGCCAGCAGCCAAGGCGGGAACAATGAGCAGTTCTTC
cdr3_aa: CASSQGGNNEQFF

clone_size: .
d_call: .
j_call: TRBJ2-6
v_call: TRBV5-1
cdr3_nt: TGCGCCAGCAGCATCCAGGGCTTTGGGGCCAACGTCCTGACTTTC
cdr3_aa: CASSIQGFGANVLTF

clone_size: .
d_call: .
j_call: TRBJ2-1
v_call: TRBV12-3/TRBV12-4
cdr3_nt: TGTGCCAGCAGTTTCAGGGGAAACAATGAGCAGTTCTTC
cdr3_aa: CASSFRGNNEQFF

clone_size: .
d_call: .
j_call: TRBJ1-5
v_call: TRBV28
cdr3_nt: TGTGCCAGCAGTTTTGACCGGGGGGCCAATCAGCCCCAGCATTTT
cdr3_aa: CASSFDRGANQPQHF

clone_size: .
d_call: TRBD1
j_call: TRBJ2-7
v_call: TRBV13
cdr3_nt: TGTGCCAGCAGCTTAACCCCAGGGGGACAGGGACTGTACGAGCAGTACTTC
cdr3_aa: CASSLTPGGQGLYEQYF

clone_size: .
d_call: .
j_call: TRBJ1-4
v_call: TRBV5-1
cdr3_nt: TGCGCCAGCAGTCCGCGGACTGCTCCCGAAAAACTGTTTTTT
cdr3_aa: CASSPRTAPEKLFF

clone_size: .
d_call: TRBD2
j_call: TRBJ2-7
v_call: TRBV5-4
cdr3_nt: TGTGCCAGCACCGCTAGCGGGGGTAGCTCCTACGAGCAGTACTTC
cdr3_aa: CASTASGGSSYEQYF

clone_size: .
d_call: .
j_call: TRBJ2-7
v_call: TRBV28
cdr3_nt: TGTGCCAGCAGTTTATTGGGCAGCTCTGTGGGCTACGAGCAGTACTTC
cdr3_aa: CASSLLGSSVGYEQYF

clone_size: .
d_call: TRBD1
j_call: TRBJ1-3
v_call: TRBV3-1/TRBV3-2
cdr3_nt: TGTGCCAGCAGCCAAGATGGGGACAGGGGCAGCTCTGGAAACACCATATATTTT
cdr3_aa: CASSQDGDRGSSGNTIYF

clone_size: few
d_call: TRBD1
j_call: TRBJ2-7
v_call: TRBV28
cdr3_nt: TGTGCCAGCCGCGACACAGGGGCCTCCTCCTACGAGCAGTACTTC
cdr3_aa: CASRDTGASSYEQYF

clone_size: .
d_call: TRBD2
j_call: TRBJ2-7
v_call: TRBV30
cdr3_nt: TGTGCCTGGAGTTCTAGCGGGGGGTTCGACGAGCAGTACTTC
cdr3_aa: CAWSSSGGFDEQYF

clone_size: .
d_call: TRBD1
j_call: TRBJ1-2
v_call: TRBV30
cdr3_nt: TGTGCCTGGAGTGTACTAGACAGGGCCCCCGGTGGCTACACCTTC
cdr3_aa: CAWSVLDRAPGGYTF

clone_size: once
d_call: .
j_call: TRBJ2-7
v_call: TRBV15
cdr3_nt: TGTGCCACCAGCAGAGGCAACCCTAGTTACGAGCAGTACTTC
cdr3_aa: CATSRGNPSYEQYF

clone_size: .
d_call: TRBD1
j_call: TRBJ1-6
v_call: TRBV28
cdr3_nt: TGTGCCAGTAGCTGGACAGGAGGTTCCCCTAATAATTCACCCCTCCACTTT
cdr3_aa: CASSWTGGSPNNSPLHF

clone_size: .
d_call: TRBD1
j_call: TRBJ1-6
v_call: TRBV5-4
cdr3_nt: TGTGCCAGCAGCGCGGGACAGGGGAGCTCCTATAATTCACCCCTCCACTTT
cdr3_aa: CASSAGQGSSYNSPLHF

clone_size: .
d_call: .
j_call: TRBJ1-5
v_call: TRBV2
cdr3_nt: TGTGCCAGCAGTACAACAGGGTTGGATCAGCCCCAGCATTTT
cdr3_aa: CASSTTGLDQPQHF

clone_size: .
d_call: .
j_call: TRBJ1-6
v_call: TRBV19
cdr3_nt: TGTGCCAGTAGTATAGGGTCCGGGGGTATCACCAATTCACCCCTCCACTTT
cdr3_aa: CASSIGSGGITNSPLHF

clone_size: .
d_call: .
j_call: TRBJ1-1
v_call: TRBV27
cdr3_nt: TGTGCCAGCAGTCTTGGACTAGGGGGTAACACTGAAGCTTTCTTT
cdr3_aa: CASSLGLGGNTEAFF

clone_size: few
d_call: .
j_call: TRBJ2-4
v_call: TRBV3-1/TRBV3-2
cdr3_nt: TGTGCCAGCAGCCAGGGTACTAGATCAAACATTCAGTACTTC
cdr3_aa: CASSQGTRSNIQYF

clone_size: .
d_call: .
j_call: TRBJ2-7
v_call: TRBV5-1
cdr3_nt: TGCGCCAGCAGCCCTACAGGGGGGGGCCGATACGAGCAGTACTTC
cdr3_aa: CASSPTGGGRYEQYF

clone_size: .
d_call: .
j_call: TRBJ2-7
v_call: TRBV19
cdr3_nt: TGTGCCAGTAGTATCTCGATACTCTACGAGCAGTACTTC
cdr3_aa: CASSISILYEQYF

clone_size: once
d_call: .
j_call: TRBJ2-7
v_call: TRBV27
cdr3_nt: TGTGCCAGCAGTCTATCCCAGGGTAAACACTACGAGCAGTACTTC
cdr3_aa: CASSLSQGKHYEQYF

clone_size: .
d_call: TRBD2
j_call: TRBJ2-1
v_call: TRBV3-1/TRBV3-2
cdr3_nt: TGTGCCAGCAGCCAAGGTCTTGCTAGCGGGGGCAATGAGCAGTTCTTC
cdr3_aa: CASSQGLASGGNEQFF